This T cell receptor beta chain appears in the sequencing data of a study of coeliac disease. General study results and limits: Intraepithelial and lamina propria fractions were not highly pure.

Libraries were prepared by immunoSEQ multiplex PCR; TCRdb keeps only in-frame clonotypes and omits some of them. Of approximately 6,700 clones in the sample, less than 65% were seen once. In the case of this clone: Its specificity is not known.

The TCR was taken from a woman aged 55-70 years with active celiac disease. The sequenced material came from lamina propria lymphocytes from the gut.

The CDR3 here is CASSTTGIPDTQYF. The CDR3 DNA reads TGCGCCAGCAGCACGACAGGGATCCCAGATACGCAGTATTTT. The chain joins TRBV5-1 to TRBJ2-3; the match to TRBD1 covers 7 bases. After removal of 4 bases from V and 4 bases from J, the junction contained 6 bases not matched to a gene. CDR1 SGHRS and CDR2 YFSETQ come from the germline V gene. This CDR3 is 14 amino acids long.